The clone carrying this T cell receptor beta chain was seen ten or more times. Its antigen is unidentified. The data were obtained in a study of T cells after yellow fever vaccination. Study-level points and caveats: In FACS-sorted repertoires, abundant clonotypes from the bulk population could appear as contaminants. The booster response re-showed most primary clones: over 95% CD4, around 85% CD8.

CDR1 is SGHTA and CDR2 is FQGNSA in the germline V gene. The V end lost 10 bases, the J end lost 4 bases, and 13 bases lay between the germline ends. The CDR3 covers 13 residues. Template switching with 5'RACE generated the TCR cDNA and added a universal primer site and UMIs. TCRdb called the 5' RACE reads again in MiXCR, with one record for every CDR3 protein. The data hold a few hundred thousand distinct CDR3 sequences, with about 4.5% observed a single time. The J gene is TRBJ2-2, the V gene TRBV7-2; TRBD1 is a possible D gene (5 bases). This sequence was found in a man aged 18 to 30 who received the YFV17D yellow fever vaccine. This material consisted of PBMCs, taken 15 days after the yellow fever booster vaccination. DNA of the CDR3: TGTGCCACCCTGACAGACCCCACCGGGGAGCTGTTTTTT. This translates into CATLTDPTGELFF.